The 20 T cell receptor beta chains below come from one sample, sequenced in a study of cytomegalovirus exposure and HLA in healthy donors. The PCR made use of 60 Vbeta and 13 Jbeta primers. The data were produced by immunoSEQ multiplex PCR, yet TCRdb's version contains in-frame clones alone and is incomplete. This sample has over 75,000 clones, with approximately 9% found just once. The sample comprised PBMCs. Receptors were obtained from a man aged 45-65 years in good health and CMV-seropositive.

This clone was seen a handful of times. The V and J genes are TRBV7-9 and TRBJ2-7; 12 nucleotides align to TRBD1. Trimming at V came to 5 bases and at J to 2 bases, leaving 10 bases not matched to a gene. The CDR3 is made up of 17 amino acids. Germline CDR1 SEHNR, CDR2 FQNEAQ (reference sequence). This CDR3 is CASSIPAGQGAAYEQYF. Written as DNA, the CDR3 is TGTGCCAGCAGCATACCCGCGGGACAGGGGGCCGCCTACGAGCAGTACTTC.

This clone turned up a few times. This sequence joins TRBV14 and TRBJ2-3; TRBD1 might be the D (8 bases). Trimming removed 4 bases at V and 7 bases at J, with 21 bases between. This CDR3 has 16 amino acids. Germline CDR1 is SGHDN and CDR2 is FVKESK. CDR3 sequence (DNA): TGTGCCAGCAGCCCCAGAGGACAGGGAGGGTCTTATACGCAGTATTTT. Its protein is CASSPRGQGGSYTQYF.

This clone appeared a few times. The V call is TRBV28, the J call TRBJ2-7; TRBD2 aligns across 7 bases. Trimming removed 5 bases from V and 7 bases from J; junction bases left unmatched: 8. Germline V gives CDR1 MDHEN, CDR2 SYDVKM. The CDR3 spans 13 residues. The chain's CDR3 is CASSTGERGEQYF. The CDR3, as DNA: TGTGCCAGCAGTACGGGGGAGCGGGGAGAGCAGTACTTC.

This chain connects TRBV15 to TRBJ2-3, with 8 bases that match TRBD2. V gave up 0 bases and J gave up 3 bases; unmatched junction bases: 5. Germline V lookup: CDR1 LNHNV, CDR2 YYDKDF (reference sequence). The CDR3 contains 16 residues. The CDR3 spells CATSRDPPSGTDTQYF. The CDR3 nucleotides are TGTGCCACCAGCAGAGATCCCCCTAGCGGGACAGATACGCAGTATTTT.

The rearrangement uses TRBV11-3 and TRBJ1-1; D ambiguous. Trimming cost V 6 bases and J 4 bases, with 15 bases left between them. The CDR3 spans 14 residues. Germline CDR1 reads SGHNT; CDR2 reads YENEEA. For the CDR3, the DNA is TGTGCCAGCAGTCGAGGACTGAGCTCCACTGAAGCTTTCTTT. Translated, it gives CASSRGLSSTEAFF. The full variable domain, in which reference TRBV11-3 and TRBJ1-1 provide the parts outside the CDR3, is EAGVVQSPRYKIIEKKQPVAFWCNPISGHNTLYWYLQNLGQGPELLIRYENEEAVDDSQLPKDRFSAERLKGVDSTLKIQPAELGDSAVYLCASSRGLSSTEAFFGQGTRLTVV.

The CDR3 spells CASSTSGYNEQFF. CDR3 DNA: TGTGCCAGCAGTACTAGCGGTTACAATGAGCAGTTCTTC. The chain couples TRBV28 to TRBJ2-1, with TRBD2 identical over 8 bases. Looked up from germline, CDR1 is MDHEN and CDR2 is SYDVKM. Trimming removed 5 bases from V and 4 bases from J; junction bases left unmatched: 1. The CDR3 loop spans 13 amino acids.

The sample holds a few counts of this clone. The chain uses TRBV7-2 and TRBJ1-1; the match to TRBD1 covers 7 bases. Germline CDR1 is SGHTA and CDR2 is FQGNSA. Trimming cost V 5 bases and J 1 base; bases outside gene matches: 4. This CDR3 region has 14 residues. The CDR3 region is CASSLRQGNTEAFF. In nucleotides, the CDR3 is TGTGCCAGCAGCCTCCGACAGGGGAACACTGAAGCTTTCTTT.

This clone turned up a few times. V gene TRBV29-1 combines with J gene TRBJ2-1, with D unresolved. Germline loops: CDR1 SQVTM, CDR2 ANQGSEA. Trimming removed 5 bases from V and 1 base from J, with 3 bases in between. The CDR3 totals 11 residues. CDR3 coding DNA: TGCAGCGTTACATCCTACAATGAGCAGTTCTTC. Translating gives CSVTSYNEQFF.

Only a few counts were recorded for this clone. This chain joins TRBV7-2 and TRBJ2-5; 9 bases are shared with TRBD2. The CDR3 is 15 amino acids. CDR1 and CDR2 from the germline V gene are SGHTA and FQGNSA. V dropped 4 bases and J dropped 2; count of bases not matched to a gene: 5. The CDR3 region is CASSSLAGNQETQYF. The CDR3 bases are TGTGCCAGCAGCTCCCTAGCGGGGAATCAAGAGACCCAGTACTTC.

This clone appeared a single time. DNA for the CDR3: TGTGCCGCTCGAACCCACAGGGATACCGGGGAGCTGTTTTTT. This translates into CAARTHRDTGELFF. This rearrangement joins TRBV28 to TRBJ2-2, with D possibly matching TRBD1 (6 bases). Germline lookup yields CDR1 MDHEN and CDR2 SYDVKM. V shed 11 bases and J shed 5 bases, with 18 bases lying between them. CDR3 length: 14 amino acids.

This clone came up once. V gene TRBV21-1 combines with J gene TRBJ2-7; the D segment call TRBD1 is taken from the table without a DNA check. TRBV21-1 is termed a pseudogene. This CDR3 contains 16 residues. This CDR3 reads CASSKLTGQGDYEQYF. The CDR3 DNA sequence: TGTGCCAGCAGCAAATTGACGGGACAGGGGGACTACGAGCAGTACTTC.

V gene TRBV10-3 combines with J gene TRBJ2-7; 15 nucleotides match TRBD2. The germline CDR1 and CDR2 sequences are ENHRY and SYGVKD. The CDR3 has 15 residues. J lost 4 bases, V lost 5 bases, and 3 bases had no gene match. CDR3 bases: TGTGCCATCAGTTCCGGGACTAGCGGGAGGTACGAGCAGTACTTC. Its protein is CAISSGTSGRYEQYF.

V and J are TRBV19 and TRBJ1-1; 7 bases are shared with TRBD1. Germline lookup yields CDR1 LNHDA and CDR2 SQIVND (reference sequence). The CDR3 is made up of 15 amino acids. J gave up 4 bases and V 7 bases, and 12 bases lay outside the gene matches. The CDR3 is CASKGTGVSGTEAFF. The CDR3 nucleotides read TGTGCCAGTAAAGGAACAGGGGTTTCGGGCACTGAAGCTTTCTTT. Complete variable domain (other parts from reference TRBV19 and TRBJ1-1): DGGITQSPKYLFRKEGQNVTLSCEQNLNHDAMYWYRQDPGQGLRLIYYSQIVNDFQKGDIAEGYSVSREKKESFPLTVTSAQKNPTAFYLCASKGTGVSGTEAFFGQGTRLTVV.

The J gene is TRBJ2-7, the V gene TRBV6-6; 7 bases fit TRBD1. This CDR3 is built from 14 residues. V was clipped by 6 bases and J by 0 bases; unmatched bases: 5. The germline V gene encodes CDR1 MNHNY and CDR2 SVGAGI (reference sequence). Here the CDR3 reads CASRDGTDSYEQYF. CDR3 bases: TGTGCCAGCAGGGACGGGACAGACTCCTACGAGCAGTACTTC.

As concerns this clone: The sample holds other DNA sequences that translate to the same CDR3. The chain recombines TRBV28 with TRBJ1-1; TRBD1 might be the D (6 bases). The germline V and J ends were trimmed by 5 bases and 5 bases, with 9 bases remaining between them. This CDR3 has 12 amino acids. CDR1 MDHEN and CDR2 SYDVKM come from the germline V gene. In nucleotides, the CDR3 is TGTGCCAGCAGTCCAGGGGTGACTGAAGCTTTCTTT. Translated, it gives CASSPGVTEAFF.

This clone was recorded a few times. The chain combines TRBV6-1 with TRBJ2-7; D possibly corresponds to TRBD2 (5 bases). The CDR3 contains 14 residues. Germline CDR1 MNHNS, CDR2 SASEGT. V lost 3 bases, J lost 4 bases, and 13 bases lay in between. CDR3 coding DNA: TGTGCCAGCAGTGAGCTTGACGGGGTTTACGAGCAGTACTTC. This gives the protein CASSELDGVYEQYF.

The genes are TRBV2 and TRBJ2-7, with TRBD1 matching 10 bases. V was pared by 8 bases and J by 4 bases, with 5 bases of the junction left unmatched. The CDR3 consists of 13 residues. The V gene's germline CDR1 is SNHLY and CDR2 FYNNEI. In DNA, the CDR3 is TGTGCCAGCGGGGGGACAGGGGAGTACGAGCAGTACTTC. Translated: CASGGTGEYEQYF.

The chain couples TRBV7-8 to TRBJ1-6; 7 bases line up with TRBD1. CDR3 length: 17 amino acids. J was trimmed by 0 bases and V by 1 base; bases with no gene match: 3. The germline V gene encodes CDR1 SGHVS and CDR2 FQNEAQ. CDR3 bases: TGTGCCAGCAGCTTAGGGTACAGGGGCTCCTATAATTCACCCCTCCACTTT. As protein: CASSLGYRGSYNSPLHF.

This clone was counted at least ten times. The J gene is TRBJ2-7, the V gene TRBV28; 13 bases map to TRBD2. This CDR3 is 14 amino acids long. Germline V gene data show CDR1 as MDHEN and CDR2 as SYDVKM. V was pared by 5 bases and J by 7 bases, with 5 bases of the junction left unmatched. This CDR3 is CASSRTSGSNEQYF. CDR3 DNA sequence: TGTGCCAGCAGTCGGACTAGCGGGAGTAATGAGCAGTACTTC. The full variable domain, with the rest looked up from reference TRBV28 and TRBJ2-7, is DVKVTQSSRYLVKRTGEKVFLECVQDMDHENMFWYRQDPGLGLRLIYFSYDVKMKEKGDIPEGYSVSREKKERFSLILESASTNQTSMYLCASSRTSGSNEQYFGPGTRLTVT.

V is TRBV28 and J is TRBJ2-1, with TRBD2 matching 10 bases. J was trimmed by 3 bases and V by 3 bases; bases with no gene match: 8. Germline CDR1 is MDHEN and CDR2 is SYDVKM. The CDR3 extends over 17 amino acids. The CDR3 DNA is TGTGCCAGCAGTTTGGTCGGGAGGACTAGCGGCTACAATGAGCAGTTCTTC. Translated: CASSLVGRTSGYNEQFF.